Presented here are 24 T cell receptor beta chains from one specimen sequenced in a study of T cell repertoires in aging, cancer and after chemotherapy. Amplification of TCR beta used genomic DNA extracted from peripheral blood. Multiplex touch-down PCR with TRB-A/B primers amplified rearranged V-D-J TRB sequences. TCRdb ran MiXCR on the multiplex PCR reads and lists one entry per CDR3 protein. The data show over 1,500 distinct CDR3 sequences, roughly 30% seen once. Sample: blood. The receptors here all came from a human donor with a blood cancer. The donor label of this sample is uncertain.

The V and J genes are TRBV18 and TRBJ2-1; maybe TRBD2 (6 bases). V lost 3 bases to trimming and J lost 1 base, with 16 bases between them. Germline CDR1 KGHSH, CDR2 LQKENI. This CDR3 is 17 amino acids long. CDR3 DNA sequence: TGTGCCAGCTCACCTTTGGGGCGGGGATCATCCTACAATGAGCAGTTCTTC. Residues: CASSPLGRGSSYNEQFF.

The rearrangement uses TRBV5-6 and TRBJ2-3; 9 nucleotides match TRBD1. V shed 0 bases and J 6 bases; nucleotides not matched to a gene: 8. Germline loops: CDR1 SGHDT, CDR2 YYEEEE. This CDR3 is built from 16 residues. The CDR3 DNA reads TGTGCCAGCAGCTTGGCCAGGGACAGGGTGTCCGATACGCAGTATTTT. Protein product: CASSLARDRVSDTQYF.

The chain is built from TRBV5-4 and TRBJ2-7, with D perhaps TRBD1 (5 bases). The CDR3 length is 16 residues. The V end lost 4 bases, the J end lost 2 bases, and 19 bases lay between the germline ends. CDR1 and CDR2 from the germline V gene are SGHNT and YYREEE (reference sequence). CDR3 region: CASSDPDTGYPYEQYF. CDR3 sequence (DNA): TGTGCCAGCAGCGATCCGGACACAGGTTATCCCTACGAGCAGTACTTC.

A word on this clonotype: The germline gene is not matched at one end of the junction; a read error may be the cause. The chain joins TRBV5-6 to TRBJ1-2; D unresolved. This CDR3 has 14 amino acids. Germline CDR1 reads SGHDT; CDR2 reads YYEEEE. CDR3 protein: CASSLIRAGYGYTF. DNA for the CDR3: TGCGCCAGCAGCTTGATTAGGGCGGGTTACGGCTACACCTTC.

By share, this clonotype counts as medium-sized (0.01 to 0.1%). The CDR3 loop reads CASSRGQGTGNTIYF. The CDR3, as DNA: TGTGCCAGCAGCCGCGGACAGGGGACTGGAAACACCATATATTTT. The genes are TRBV5-4 and TRBJ1-3; the match to TRBD1 covers 9 bases. The length of the CDR3 is 15 residues. Germline assignment: CDR1 SGHNT and CDR2 YYREEE (reference sequence). V lost 4 bases to trimming and J lost 2 bases; unmatched junction nucleotides: 4.

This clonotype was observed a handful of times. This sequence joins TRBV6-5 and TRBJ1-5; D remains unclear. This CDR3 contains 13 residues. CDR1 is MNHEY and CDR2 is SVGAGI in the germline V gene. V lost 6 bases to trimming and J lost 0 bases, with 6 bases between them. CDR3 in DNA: TGTGCCAGCAGCCGGAATAGCAATCAGCCCCAGCATTTT. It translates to CASSRNSNQPQHF.

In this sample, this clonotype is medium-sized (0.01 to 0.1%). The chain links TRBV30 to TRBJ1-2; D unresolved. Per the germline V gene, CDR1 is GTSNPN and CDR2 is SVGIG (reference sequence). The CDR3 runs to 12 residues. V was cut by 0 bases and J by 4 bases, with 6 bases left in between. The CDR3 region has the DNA TGTGCCTGGAGTGTAAGTCCCTATGGCTACACCTTC. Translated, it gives CAWSVSPYGYTF.

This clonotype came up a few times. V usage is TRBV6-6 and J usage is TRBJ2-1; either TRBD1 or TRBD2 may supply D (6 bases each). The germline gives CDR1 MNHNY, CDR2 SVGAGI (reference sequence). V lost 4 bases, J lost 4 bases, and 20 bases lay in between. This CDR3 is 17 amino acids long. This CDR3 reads CASSSRRDIGSYNEQFF. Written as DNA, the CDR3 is TGTGCCAGCAGTTCGAGAAGGGACATCGGGAGTTACAATGAGCAGTTCTTC.

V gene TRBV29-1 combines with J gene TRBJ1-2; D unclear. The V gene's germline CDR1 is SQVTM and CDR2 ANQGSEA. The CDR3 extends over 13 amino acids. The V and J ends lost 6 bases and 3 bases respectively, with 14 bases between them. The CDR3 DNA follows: TGCAGCGTGACCCCCACGGGAGACTATGGCTACACCTTC. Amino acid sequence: CSVTPTGDYGYTF.

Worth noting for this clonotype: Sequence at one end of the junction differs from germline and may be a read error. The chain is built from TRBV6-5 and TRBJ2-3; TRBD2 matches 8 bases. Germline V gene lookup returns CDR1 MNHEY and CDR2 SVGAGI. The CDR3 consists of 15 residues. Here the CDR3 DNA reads TGTGACAGCAGTCCCGGAGGCAGCGGGAGATATACGCAGTATTTT. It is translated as CDSSPGGSGRYTQYF.

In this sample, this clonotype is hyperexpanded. The CDR3, as DNA: TGTGCCAGCTCACTTCAGGGGTATTATGAAAAACTGTTTTTT. It encodes CASSLQGYYEKLFF. The chain combines TRBV18 with TRBJ1-4; D may be TRBD1 (6 bases). The CDR3 runs to 14 residues. In germline, CDR1 is KGHSH, CDR2 LQKENI. V was pared by 4 bases and J by 6 bases, with 12 bases between. Combining the CDR3 with reference TRBV18 and TRBJ1-4 gives the whole variable domain NAGVMQNPRHLVRRRGQEARLRCSPMKGHSHVYWYRQLPEEGLKFMVYLQKENIIDESGMPKERFSAEFPKEGPSILRIQQVVRGDSAAYFCASSLQGYYEKLFFGSGTQLSVL.

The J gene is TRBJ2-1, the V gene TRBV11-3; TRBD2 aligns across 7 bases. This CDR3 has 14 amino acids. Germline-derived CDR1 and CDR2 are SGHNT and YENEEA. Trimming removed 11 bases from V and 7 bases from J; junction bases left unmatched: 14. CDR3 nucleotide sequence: TGTGCCCGCCTCAACGGGGAGGGCCGGAATGAGCAGTTCTTC. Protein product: CARLNGEGRNEQFF.

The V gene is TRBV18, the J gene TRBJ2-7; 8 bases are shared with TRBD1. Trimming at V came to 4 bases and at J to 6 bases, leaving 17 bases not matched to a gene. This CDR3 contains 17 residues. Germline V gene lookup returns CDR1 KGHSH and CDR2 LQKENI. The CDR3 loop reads CASSRIRTGKIEGEQYF. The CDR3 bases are TGTGCCAGCTCACGAATCCGGACAGGGAAGATAGAAGGCGAGCAGTACTTC.

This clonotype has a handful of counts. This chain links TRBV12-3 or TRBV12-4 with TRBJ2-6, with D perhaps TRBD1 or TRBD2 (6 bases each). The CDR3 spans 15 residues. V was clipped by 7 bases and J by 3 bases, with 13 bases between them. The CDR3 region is CASTLGGSGANVLTF. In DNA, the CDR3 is TGTGCCAGCACTCTAGGGGGGAGTGGGGCCAACGTCCTGACTTTC.

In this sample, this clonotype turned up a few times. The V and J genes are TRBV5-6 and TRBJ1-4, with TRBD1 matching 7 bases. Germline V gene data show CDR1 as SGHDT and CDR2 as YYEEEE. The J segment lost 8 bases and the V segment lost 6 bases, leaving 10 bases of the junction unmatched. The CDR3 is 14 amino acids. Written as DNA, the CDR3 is TGTGCCAGCAACCCCACAGGGGTAGGCGAAAAACTGTTTTTT. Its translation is CASNPTGVGEKLFF.

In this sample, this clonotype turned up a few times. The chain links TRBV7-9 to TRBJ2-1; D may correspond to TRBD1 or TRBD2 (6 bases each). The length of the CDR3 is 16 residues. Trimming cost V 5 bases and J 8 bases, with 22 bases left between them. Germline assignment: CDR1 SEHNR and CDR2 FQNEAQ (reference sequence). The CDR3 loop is CASSPGGGTRGDEQFF. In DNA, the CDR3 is TGTGCCAGCAGCCCCGGCGGCGGGACGAGGGGGGATGAGCAGTTCTTC.

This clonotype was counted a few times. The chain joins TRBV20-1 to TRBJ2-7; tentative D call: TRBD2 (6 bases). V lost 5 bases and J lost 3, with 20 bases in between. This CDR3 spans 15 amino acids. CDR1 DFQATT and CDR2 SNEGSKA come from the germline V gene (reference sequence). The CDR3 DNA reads TGCAGTGCTCCCTTAATCGGGGGTGGTAGCTACGAGCAGTACTTC. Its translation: CSAPLIGGGSYEQYF.

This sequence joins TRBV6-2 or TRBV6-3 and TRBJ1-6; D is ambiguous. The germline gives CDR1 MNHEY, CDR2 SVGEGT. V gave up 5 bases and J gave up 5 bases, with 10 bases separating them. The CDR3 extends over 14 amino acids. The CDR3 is CASSPMRDNSPLHF. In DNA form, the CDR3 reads TGTGCCAGCAGTCCGATGCGAGATAATTCACCCCTCCACTTT.

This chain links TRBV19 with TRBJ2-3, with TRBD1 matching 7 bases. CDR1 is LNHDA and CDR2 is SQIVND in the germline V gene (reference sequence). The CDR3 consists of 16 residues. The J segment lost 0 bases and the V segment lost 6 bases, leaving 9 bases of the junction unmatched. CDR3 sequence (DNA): TGTGCCAGTAGCCCAGGGGGTTTACCTAGCACAGATACGCAGTATTTT. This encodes CASSPGGLPSTDTQYF.

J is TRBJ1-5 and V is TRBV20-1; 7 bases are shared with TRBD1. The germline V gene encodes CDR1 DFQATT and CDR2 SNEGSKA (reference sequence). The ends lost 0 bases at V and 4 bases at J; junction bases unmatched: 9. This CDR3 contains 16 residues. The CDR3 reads CSARDVQGPKNQPQHF. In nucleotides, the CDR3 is TGCAGTGCTAGAGATGTACAGGGGCCTAAAAATCAGCCCCAGCATTTT.

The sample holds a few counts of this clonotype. The CDR3: CASSLAITSGNNEQFF. DNA for the CDR3: TGTGCCAGCAGCTTAGCCATCACTAGCGGCAACAATGAGCAGTTCTTC. The genes are TRBV11-1 and TRBJ2-1, with TRBD2 matching over 8 bases. The CDR3 runs 16 residues. Germline V lookup: CDR1 SGHAT, CDR2 FQDESV (reference sequence). Trimming at V came to 0 bases and at J to 5 bases, leaving 6 bases not matched to a gene.

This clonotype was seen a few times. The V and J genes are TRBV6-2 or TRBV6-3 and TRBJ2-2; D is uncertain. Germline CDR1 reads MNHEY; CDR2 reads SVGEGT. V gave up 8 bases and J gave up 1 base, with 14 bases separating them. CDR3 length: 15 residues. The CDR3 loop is CASHPPQWNTGELFF. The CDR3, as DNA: TGTGCCAGCCATCCCCCCCAGTGGAACACCGGGGAGCTGTTTTTT.

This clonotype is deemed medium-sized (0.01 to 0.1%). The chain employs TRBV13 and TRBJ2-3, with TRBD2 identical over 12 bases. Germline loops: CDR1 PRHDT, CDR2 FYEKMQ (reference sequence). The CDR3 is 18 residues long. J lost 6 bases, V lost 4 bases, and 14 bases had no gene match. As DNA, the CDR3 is TGTGCCAGCAGCTCAACCGGACTAGCGGGGTTAAATAGGGATACGCAGTATTTT. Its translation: CASSSTGLAGLNRDTQYF.

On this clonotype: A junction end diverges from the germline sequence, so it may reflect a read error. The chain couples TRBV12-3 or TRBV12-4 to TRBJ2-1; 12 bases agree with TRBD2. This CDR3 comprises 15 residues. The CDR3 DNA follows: TGTGTCAGCAGCCAACTAGCGGGAGGCTACAATGAGCAGTTCTTC. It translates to CVSSQLAGGYNEQFF.